This T cell receptor (beta chain) was observed in a study of blood T cells in healthy people across ages. This CDR3 is 14 amino acids long. The ends lost 4 bases at V and 13 bases at J; junction bases unmatched: 10. The germline V gene encodes CDR1 SQVTM and CDR2 ANQGSEA. The use of a sample-barcoded 5' primer and a J-beta primer mix characterized a second PCR of roughly 6 to 12 cycles. A template-switch adaptor containing 12 random nucleotides labeled each cDNA molecule. MiXCR was run by TCRdb on the 5' RACE reads, yielding one entry per CDR3 protein. The sample has 780,000 or so distinct CDR3 sequences, 53% seen once.

The chain links TRBV29-1 to TRBJ2-4; the match to TRBD2 covers 13 bases. Input material: blood. This TCR was sampled from a man aged 80 or over in good health. The CDR3 spells CSVGGLAGTGEQYF. DNA for the CDR3: TGCAGCGTTGGGGGACTAGCGGGAACTGGTGAGCAGTACTTC.